These 16 T cell receptor beta chains were all obtained from the same sample, sequenced in a study of CD8 T cells in Susac syndrome. It was with random hexamers that 0.5 to 1 ug RNA was reverse transcribed. TCRdb called the immunoSEQ multiplex PCR reads again in MiXCR, with one record for every CDR3 protein. The sample contains about 210,000 distinct CDR3 sequences, 95% of which appear only once. Specimen: CD4+ T cells from PBMCs. Receptors originate from a human donor with multiple sclerosis.

This chain links TRBV5-4 with TRBJ2-7; maybe TRBD1 (5 bases). The CDR3 contains 13 residues. Trimming removed 4 bases from V and 6 bases from J, with 14 bases in between. Looked up from germline, CDR1 is SGHNT and CDR2 is YYREEE (reference sequence). CDR3 nucleotide sequence: TGTGCCAGCAGCGACCAGACAGTTCTCGAGCAGTACTTC. This translates into CASSDQTVLEQYF.

This clonotype came up a few times. This rearrangement joins TRBV30 to TRBJ2-6; no reliable D call. This CDR3 spans 12 amino acids. Germline values: CDR1 GTSNPN, CDR2 SVGIG (reference sequence). Trimming took 2 bases from V and 4 from J, leaving 3 bases between them. For the CDR3, the DNA is TGTGCCTGGAGTACCGGGGCCAACGTCCTGACTTTC. As protein: CAWSTGANVLTF. Variable domain in full (rest from reference TRBV30 and TRBJ2-6): SQTIHQWPATLVQPVGSPLSLECTVEGTSNPNLYWYRQAAGRGLQLLFYSVGIGQISSEVPQNLSASRPQDRQFILSSKKLLLSDSGFYLCAWSTGANVLTFGAGSRLTVL.

The chain couples TRBV25-1 to TRBJ1-1; maybe TRBD1 (5 bases). CDR1 and CDR2 (germline): MGHDK, SYGVNS. This CDR3 has 13 residues. V was clipped by 8 bases and J by 5 bases, with 15 bases between them. The CDR3 sequence: CASGTGGGTEAFF. CDR3 DNA: TGTGCCAGCGGGACCGGCGGTGGTACTGAAGCTTTCTTT.

The V call is TRBV12-3 or TRBV12-4, the J call TRBJ2-4, with a weak D call TRBD1 (5 bases). CDR3 length equals 15 residues. V was trimmed by 6 bases and J by 0 bases, leaving 12 bases between them. This chain's CDR3 is CASSPRVLAKNIQYF. CDR3 nucleotides: TGTGCCAGCAGCCCCAGGGTCCTAGCCAAAAACATTCAGTACTTC.

For this clonotype: The junction shows a germline mismatch at one end, possibly a read error. For the CDR3, the DNA is TGCAGCGTTTTAGATCGTGCGGGACTACTCTTC. It is translated as CSVLDRAGLLF. The V call is TRBV29-1, the J call TRBJ1-2, with D possibly matching TRBD1 (5 bases). CDR1 and CDR2 (germline): SQVTM, ANQGSEA. The CDR3 extends over 11 amino acids.

J is TRBJ2-1 and V is TRBV2; tentative D call: TRBD2 (6 bases). The V end lost 4 bases, the J end lost 4 bases, and 8 bases lay between the germline ends. Germline CDR1 SNHLY, CDR2 FYNNEI. There are 13 residues in the CDR3. In DNA form, the CDR3 reads TGTGCCAGCAGTGGGGACTCTTACAATGAGCAGTTCTTC. Its protein is CASSGDSYNEQFF. Supplemented by reference TRBV2 and TRBJ2-1, the full variable domain reads EPEVTQTPSHQVTQMGQEVILRCVPISNHLYFYWYRQILGQKVEFLVSFYNNEISEKSEIFDDQFSVERPDGSNFTLKIRSTKLEDSAMYFCASSGDSYNEQFFGPGTRLTVL.

The chain combines TRBV29-1 with TRBJ2-7, with D tentatively TRBD1 (7 bases). The CDR3 spans 12 residues. From germline, CDR1 is SQVTM and CDR2 ANQGSEA. Trimming took 7 bases from V and 4 from J, leaving 14 bases between them. The CDR3 spells CSGTGAGYEQYF. The CDR3 coding sequence is TGCAGCGGCACAGGGGCGGGGTACGAGCAGTACTTC.

The gene calls are TRBV7-2 and TRBJ1-5; D not certain. CDR3 length: 12 residues. Deletions cut 1 base from V and 6 bases from J, with 4 bases between. CDR1 is SGHTA and CDR2 is FQGNSA in the germline V gene. CDR3 DNA sequence: TGTGCCAGCAGCTTAGGGTTTCAGCCCCAGCATTTT. Translating gives CASSLGFQPQHF.

This clonotype showed up just once. V usage is TRBV5-1 and J usage is TRBJ2-1; possibly TRBD2 for D (5 bases). With 0 bases removed from V and 0 bases from J, the gap between germline ends came to 7 bases. The CDR3 has 15 amino acids. The germline CDR1 and CDR2 sequences are SGHRS and YFSETQ. CDR3 DNA: TGCGCCAGCAGCTTGGGGACTTACTCCTACAATGAGCAGTTCTTC. Amino acid sequence: CASSLGTYSYNEQFF.

The CDR3 coding sequence is TGCAGCGTTTACCCGCCAGGCCGCCCCGGGGAGCTGTTTTTT. It is translated as CSVYPPGRPGELFF. The chain carries TRBV29-1 and TRBJ2-2; D not resolved. There are 14 residues in the CDR3. The V gene lost 5 bases and the J gene lost 6 bases, with 16 bases spanning the gap. From germline, CDR1 is SQVTM and CDR2 ANQGSEA.

The rearrangement joins TRBV5-1 to TRBJ1-1; possible D gene TRBD1, 5 bases. The CDR3 has 16 residues. The V and J ends lost 2 bases and 4 bases respectively, with 18 bases between them. Germline V CDR1 and CDR2: SGHRS, YFSETQ. The CDR3 DNA reads as TGCGCCAGCAGCTTTCGGCAGGGAGAGGGTGGCACTGAAGCTTTCTTT. Translated: CASSFRQGEGGTEAFF.

V is TRBV27 and J is TRBJ1-5, with a tentative D call TRBD1 (6 bases). V lost 5 bases and J lost 10, with 18 bases in between. This CDR3 region has 14 residues. In germline, CDR1 is MNHEY, CDR2 SMNVEV (reference sequence). CDR3 sequence: CASSQDSGRGPQHF. For the CDR3, the DNA is TGTGCCAGCAGTCAGGACAGCGGTCGCGGCCCCCAGCATTTT.

The J gene is TRBJ2-4, the V gene TRBV20-1; D gene uncertain. The CDR3 contains 13 residues. The V and J ends lost 2 bases and 8 bases respectively, with 13 bases between them. Germline assignment: CDR1 DFQATT and CDR2 SNEGSKA (reference sequence). The CDR3 nucleotides read TGCAGTGCTAGACGGACCGGGTGGGACATTCAGTACTTC. It yields the protein CSARRTGWDIQYF.

The J gene is TRBJ2-7, the V gene TRBV20-1; TRBD1 matches 10 bases. The CDR3 has 15 residues. J was trimmed by 2 bases and V by 0 bases; bases with no gene match: 4. Germline loops: CDR1 DFQATT, CDR2 SNEGSKA (reference sequence). CDR3 protein: CSARDWTGGAYEQYF. The DNA for the CDR3 is TGCAGTGCTAGAGATTGGACAGGGGGGGCCTACGAGCAGTACTTC.

The chain recombines TRBV3-1 with TRBJ2-2, with 7 bases that match TRBD2. J gave up 2 bases and V 7 bases, and 7 bases lay outside the gene matches. Germline CDR1 and CDR2: LGHDT and YNNKEL (reference sequence). The CDR3 is 15 residues long. For the CDR3, the DNA is TGTGCCAGCACCTCGGCTAGCGGAAACACCGGGGAGCTGTTTTTT. It specifies CASTSASGNTGELFF.

This rearrangement joins TRBV13 to TRBJ2-2, with D perhaps matching TRBD1 (6 bases). The V end lost 2 bases, the J end lost 4 bases, and 14 bases lay between the germline ends. This CDR3 has 16 residues. Germline V gene sequence: CDR1 PRHDT, CDR2 FYEKMQ (reference sequence). The CDR3 nucleotides read TGTGCCAGCAGCTTAATAGGACAGATAAGCACCGGGGAGCTGTTTTTT. This encodes CASSLIGQISTGELFF.